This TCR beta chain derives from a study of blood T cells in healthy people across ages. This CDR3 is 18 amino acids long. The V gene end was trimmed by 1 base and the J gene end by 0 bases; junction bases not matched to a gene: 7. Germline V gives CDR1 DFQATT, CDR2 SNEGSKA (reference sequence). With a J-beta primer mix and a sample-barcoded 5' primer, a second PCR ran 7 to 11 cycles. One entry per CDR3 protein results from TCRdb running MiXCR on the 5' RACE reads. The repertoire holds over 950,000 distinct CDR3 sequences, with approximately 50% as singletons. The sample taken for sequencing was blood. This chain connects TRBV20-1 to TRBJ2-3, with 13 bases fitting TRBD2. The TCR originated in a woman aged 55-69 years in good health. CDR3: CSARAPGLAGASTDTQYF. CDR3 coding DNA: TGCAGTGCTAGAGCCCCCGGACTAGCGGGAGCAAGCACAGATACGCAGTATTTT.